Each of the 3 T cell receptor beta chains below was sequenced from the same sample in a study of T cell repertoires in cytomegalovirus infection. TCRdb reanalysed the reads using MiXCR and keeps one entry per CDR3 protein. The data hold hundreds of thousands of distinct CDR3 sequences, with roughly a tenth observed a single time. The sample was PBMCs. These receptors were obtained from a human donor in good health (CMV status not recorded). Some clones in this sample may be carry-over from other donors' samples.

This clonotype was seen repeatedly, ten times or more. The chain joins TRBV15 to TRBJ1-3, with D possibly TRBD1 on 5 matching bases. Germline CDR1 is LNHNV and CDR2 is YYDKDF (reference sequence). This CDR3 has 16 amino acids. Trimming cost V 0 bases and J 0 bases, with 9 bases left between them. CDR3 nucleotide sequence: TGTGCCACCAGCAGAGACAGAGACAGCTCTGGAAACACCATATATTTT. Residues: CATSRDRDSSGNTIYF.

This clonotype has only a few counts. This rearrangement joins TRBV7-9 to TRBJ1-5; D remains ambiguous. Trimming removed 5 bases at V and 0 bases at J, with 8 bases between. This CDR3 is built from 14 residues. Per the germline V gene, CDR1 is SEHNR and CDR2 is FQNEAQ (reference sequence). The CDR3 sequence is CASSQGYSNQPQHF. The CDR3, as DNA: TGTGCCAGCAGCCAAGGATATAGCAATCAGCCCCAGCATTTT.

This clonotype occurred many times. This CDR3 is CASSQEPPSALNTGELFF. CDR3 DNA sequence: TGTGCCAGCAGCCAAGAACCCCCCTCAGCCCTGAACACCGGGGAGCTGTTTTTT. This chain uses TRBV4-2 with TRBJ2-2; no definite D call. Germline-derived CDR1 and CDR2 are LGHNA and YNFKEQ. The CDR3 extends over 18 amino acids. The germline V and J ends were trimmed by 0 bases and 1 base, with 15 bases remaining between them.